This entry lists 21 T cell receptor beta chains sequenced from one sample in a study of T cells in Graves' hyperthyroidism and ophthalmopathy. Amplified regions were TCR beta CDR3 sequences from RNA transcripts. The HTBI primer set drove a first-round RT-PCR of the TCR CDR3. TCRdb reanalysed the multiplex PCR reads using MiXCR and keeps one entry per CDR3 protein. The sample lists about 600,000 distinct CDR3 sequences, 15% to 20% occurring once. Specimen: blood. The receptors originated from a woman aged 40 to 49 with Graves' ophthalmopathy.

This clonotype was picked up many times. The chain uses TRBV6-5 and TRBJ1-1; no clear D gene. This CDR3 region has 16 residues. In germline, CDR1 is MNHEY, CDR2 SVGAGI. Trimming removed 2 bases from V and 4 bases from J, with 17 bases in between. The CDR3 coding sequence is TGTGCCAGCAGTTACACCCCCGAAGGCCAATTCACTGAAGCTTTCTTT. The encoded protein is CASSYTPEGQFTEAFF.

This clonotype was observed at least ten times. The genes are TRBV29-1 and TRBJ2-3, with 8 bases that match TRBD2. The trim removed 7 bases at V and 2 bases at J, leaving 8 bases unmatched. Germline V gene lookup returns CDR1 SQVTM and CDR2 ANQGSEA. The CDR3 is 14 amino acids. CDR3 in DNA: TGCAGCGCGGATCGAGCGGGGGACACAGATACGCAGTATTTT. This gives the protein CSADRAGDTDTQYF.

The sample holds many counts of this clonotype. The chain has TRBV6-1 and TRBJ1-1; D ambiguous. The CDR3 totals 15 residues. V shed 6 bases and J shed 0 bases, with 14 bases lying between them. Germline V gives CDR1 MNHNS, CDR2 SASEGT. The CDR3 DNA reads TGTGCCAGCAGCTCCGTCGGCAGGCTGAACACTGAAGCTTTCTTT. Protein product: CASSSVGRLNTEAFF.

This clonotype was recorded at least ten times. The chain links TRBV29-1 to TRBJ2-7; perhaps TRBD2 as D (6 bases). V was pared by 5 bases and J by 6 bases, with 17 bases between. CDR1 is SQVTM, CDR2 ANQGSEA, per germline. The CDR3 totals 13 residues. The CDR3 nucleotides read TGCAGCGTTACTAGGGAGGAAATTAGCGAGCAGTACTTC. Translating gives CSVTREEISEQYF.

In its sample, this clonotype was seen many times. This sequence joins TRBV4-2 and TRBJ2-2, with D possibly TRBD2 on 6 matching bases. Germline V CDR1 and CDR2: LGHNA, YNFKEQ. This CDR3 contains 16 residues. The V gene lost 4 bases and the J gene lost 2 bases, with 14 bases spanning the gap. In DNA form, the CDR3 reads TGTGCCAGCAGCCTCGGACTAACTACTAACACCGGGGAGCTGTTTTTT. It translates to CASSLGLTTNTGELFF.

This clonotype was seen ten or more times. CDR3 bases: TGTGCCAGCAGGTTACCGGGACTAGCGAACAATGAGCAGTTCTTC. It encodes CASRLPGLANNEQFF. The chain combines TRBV7-2 with TRBJ2-1, with TRBD2 identical over 10 bases. The CDR3 runs to 15 residues. Germline CDR1 and CDR2: SGHTA and FQGNSA. After removal of 6 bases from V and 5 bases from J, the junction contained 7 bases not matched to a gene.

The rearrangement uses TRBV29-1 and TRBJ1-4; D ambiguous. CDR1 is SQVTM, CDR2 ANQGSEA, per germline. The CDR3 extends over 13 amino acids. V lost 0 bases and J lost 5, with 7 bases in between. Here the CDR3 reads CSVEDRGNEKLFF. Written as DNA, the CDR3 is TGCAGCGTTGAAGATCGCGGAAATGAAAAACTGTTTTTT.

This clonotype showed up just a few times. As DNA, the CDR3 is TGTGCCAGCTTGGGACCGTGGCCGGGCACCGGGGAGCTGTTTTTT. Amino acid sequence: CASLGPWPGTGELFF. The gene calls are TRBV18 and TRBJ2-2, with D possibly called TRBD1 or TRBD2 (5 bases each). In germline, CDR1 is KGHSH, CDR2 LQKENI. Trimming took 7 bases from V and 4 from J, leaving 16 bases between them. This CDR3 spans 15 amino acids.

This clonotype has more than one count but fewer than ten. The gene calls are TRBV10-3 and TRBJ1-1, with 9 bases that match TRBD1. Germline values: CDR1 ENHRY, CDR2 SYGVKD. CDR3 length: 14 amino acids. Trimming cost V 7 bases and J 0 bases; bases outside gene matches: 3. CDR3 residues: CAIMGQGVNTEAFF. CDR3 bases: TGTGCCATCATGGGACAGGGCGTGAACACTGAAGCTTTCTTT.

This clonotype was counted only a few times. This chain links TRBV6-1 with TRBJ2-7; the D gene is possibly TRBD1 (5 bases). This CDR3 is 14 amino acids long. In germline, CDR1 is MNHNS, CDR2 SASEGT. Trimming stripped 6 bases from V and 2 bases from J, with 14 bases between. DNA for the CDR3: TGTGCCAGCAGCTATATGGGGCCAGCCTACGAGCAGTACTTC. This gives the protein CASSYMGPAYEQYF.

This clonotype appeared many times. The CDR3 DNA sequence: TGCGCCAGCAGCTTGACGGACAGGAACACTGAAGCTTTCTTT. Its translation is CASSLTDRNTEAFF. The chain links TRBV5-1 to TRBJ1-1; possible D gene TRBD1, 6 bases. CDR1 and CDR2 from the germline V gene are SGHRS and YFSETQ. CDR3 length: 14 residues. Trimming pared 1 base from V and 1 base from J, leaving 8 bases between. The whole variable domain, remainder taken from reference TRBV5-1 and TRBJ1-1, is KAGVTQTPRYLIKTRGQQVTLSCSPISGHRSVSWYQQTPGQGLQFLFEYFSETQRNKGNFPGRFSGRQFSNSRSEMNVSTLELGDSALYLCASSLTDRNTEAFFGQGTRLTVV.

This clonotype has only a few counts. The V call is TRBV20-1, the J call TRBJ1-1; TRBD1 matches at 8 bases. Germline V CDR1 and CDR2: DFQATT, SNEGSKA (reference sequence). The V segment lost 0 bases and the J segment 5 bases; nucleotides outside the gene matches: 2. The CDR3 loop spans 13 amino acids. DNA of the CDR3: TGCAGTGCTAGAGAAACAGGGGGTACTGAAGCTTTCTTT. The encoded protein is CSARETGGTEAFF.

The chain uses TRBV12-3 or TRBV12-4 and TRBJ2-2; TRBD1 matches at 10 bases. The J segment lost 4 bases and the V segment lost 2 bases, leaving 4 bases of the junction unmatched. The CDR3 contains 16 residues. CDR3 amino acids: CASSLRTGGSTGELFF. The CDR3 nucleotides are TGTGCCAGCAGTTTACGGACAGGGGGTAGCACCGGGGAGCTGTTTTTT.

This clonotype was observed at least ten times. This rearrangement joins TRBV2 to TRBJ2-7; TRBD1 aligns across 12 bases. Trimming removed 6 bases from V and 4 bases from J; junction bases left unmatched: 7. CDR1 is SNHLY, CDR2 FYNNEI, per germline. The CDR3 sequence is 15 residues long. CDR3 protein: CASSLGQGAAYEQYF. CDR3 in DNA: TGTGCCAGCAGCCTGGGACAGGGGGCGGCTTACGAGCAGTACTTC.

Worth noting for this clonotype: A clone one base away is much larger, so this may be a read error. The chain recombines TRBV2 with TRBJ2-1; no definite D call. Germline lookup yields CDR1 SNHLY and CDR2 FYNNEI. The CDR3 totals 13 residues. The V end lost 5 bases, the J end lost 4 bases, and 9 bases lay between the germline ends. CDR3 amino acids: CASSRTWYNEQFF. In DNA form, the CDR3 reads TGTGCCAGCAGTCGAACATGGTACAATGAGCAGTTCTTC.

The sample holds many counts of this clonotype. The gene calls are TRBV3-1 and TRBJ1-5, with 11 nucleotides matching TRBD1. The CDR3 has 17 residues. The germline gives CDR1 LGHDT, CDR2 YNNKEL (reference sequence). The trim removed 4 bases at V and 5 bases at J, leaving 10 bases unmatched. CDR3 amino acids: CASSLGQGAYGDQPQHF. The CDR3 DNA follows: TGTGCCAGCAGCCTCGGACAGGGGGCCTATGGGGATCAGCCCCAGCATTTT.

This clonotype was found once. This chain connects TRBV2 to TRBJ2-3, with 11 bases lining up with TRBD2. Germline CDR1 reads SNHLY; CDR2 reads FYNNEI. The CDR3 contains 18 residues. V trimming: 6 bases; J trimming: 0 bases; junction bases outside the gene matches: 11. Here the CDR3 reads CASSGVGLAEPSTDTQYF. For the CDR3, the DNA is TGTGCCAGCAGCGGAGTGGGACTAGCGGAACCTAGCACAGATACGCAGTATTTT.

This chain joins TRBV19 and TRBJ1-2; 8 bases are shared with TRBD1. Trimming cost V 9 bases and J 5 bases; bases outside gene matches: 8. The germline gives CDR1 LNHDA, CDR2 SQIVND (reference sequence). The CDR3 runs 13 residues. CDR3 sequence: CASSDRAWYGYTF. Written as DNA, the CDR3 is TGTGCCAGCTCGGACAGGGCTTGGTATGGCTACACCTTC.

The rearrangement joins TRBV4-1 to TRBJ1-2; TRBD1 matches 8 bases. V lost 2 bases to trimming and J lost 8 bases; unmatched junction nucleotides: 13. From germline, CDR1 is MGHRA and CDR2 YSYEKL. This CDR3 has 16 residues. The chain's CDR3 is CASSQNTGVRGRGYTF. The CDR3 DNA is TGCGCCAGCAGCCAAAACACAGGGGTCAGGGGGCGAGGCTACACCTTC.

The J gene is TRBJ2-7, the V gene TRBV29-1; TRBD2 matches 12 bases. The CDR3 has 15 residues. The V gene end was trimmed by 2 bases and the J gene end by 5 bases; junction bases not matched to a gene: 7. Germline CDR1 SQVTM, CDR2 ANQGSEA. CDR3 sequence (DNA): TGCAGCGTTGAACAGGGGACTAGCGGGTTTAACGAGCAGTACTTC. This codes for CSVEQGTSGFNEQYF.

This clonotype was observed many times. The CDR3 sequence: CASSPERVYNEQFF. The DNA of the CDR3 is TGTGCCAGCAGCCCCGAAAGAGTCTACAATGAGCAGTTCTTC. J is TRBJ2-1 and V is TRBV11-2, with no clear D. The CDR3 is 14 amino acids. Trimming shortened V by 5 bases and J by 3 bases, and 11 bases separated the two germline ends. Per germline, CDR1 SGHAT and CDR2 FQNNGV.